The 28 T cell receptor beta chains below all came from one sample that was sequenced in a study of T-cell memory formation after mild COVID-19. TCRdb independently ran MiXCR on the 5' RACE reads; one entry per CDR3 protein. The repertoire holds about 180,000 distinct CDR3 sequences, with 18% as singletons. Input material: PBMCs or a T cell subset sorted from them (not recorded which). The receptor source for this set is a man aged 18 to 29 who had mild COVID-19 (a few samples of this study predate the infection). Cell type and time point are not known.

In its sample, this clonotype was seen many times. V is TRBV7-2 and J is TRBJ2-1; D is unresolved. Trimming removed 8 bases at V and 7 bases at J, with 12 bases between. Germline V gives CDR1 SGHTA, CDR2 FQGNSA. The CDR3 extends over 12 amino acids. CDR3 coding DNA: TGTGCCAGCGGGTCCTTCGGGAATGAGCAGTTCTTC. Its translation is CASGSFGNEQFF.

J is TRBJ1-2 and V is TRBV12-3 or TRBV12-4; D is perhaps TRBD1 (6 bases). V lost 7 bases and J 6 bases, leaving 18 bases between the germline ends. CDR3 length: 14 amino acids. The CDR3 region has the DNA TGTGCCAGCACCGCTACAGGGTTAATCAATGGCTACACCTTC. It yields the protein CASTATGLINGYTF.

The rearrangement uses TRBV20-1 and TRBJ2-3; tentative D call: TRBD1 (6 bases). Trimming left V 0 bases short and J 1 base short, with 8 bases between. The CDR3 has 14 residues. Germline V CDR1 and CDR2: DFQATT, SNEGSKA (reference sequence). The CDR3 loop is CSARDHRGTDTQYF. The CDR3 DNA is TGCAGTGCTAGAGATCACAGGGGCACAGATACGCAGTATTTT.

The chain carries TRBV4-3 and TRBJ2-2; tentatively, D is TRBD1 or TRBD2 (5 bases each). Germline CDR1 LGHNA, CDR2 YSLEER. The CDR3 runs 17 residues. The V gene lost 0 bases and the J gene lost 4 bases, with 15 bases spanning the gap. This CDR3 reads CASSQEAGDGGTGELFF. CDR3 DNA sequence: TGCGCCAGCAGCCAAGAGGCCGGAGATGGGGGCACCGGGGAGCTGTTTTTT.

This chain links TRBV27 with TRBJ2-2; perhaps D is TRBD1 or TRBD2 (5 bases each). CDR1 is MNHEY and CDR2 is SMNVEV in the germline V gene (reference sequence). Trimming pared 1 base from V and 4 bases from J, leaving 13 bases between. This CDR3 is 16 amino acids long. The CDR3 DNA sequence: TGTGCCAGCAGTTTATATGGGGGATCGGCCACCGGGGAGCTGTTTTTT. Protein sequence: CASSLYGGSATGELFF.

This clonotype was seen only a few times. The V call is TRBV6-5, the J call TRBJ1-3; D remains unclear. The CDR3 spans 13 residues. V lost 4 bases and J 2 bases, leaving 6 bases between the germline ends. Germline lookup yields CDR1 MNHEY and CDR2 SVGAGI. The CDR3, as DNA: TGTGCCAGCAGTTTGACTACTGGAAACACCATATATTTT. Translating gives CASSLTTGNTIYF.

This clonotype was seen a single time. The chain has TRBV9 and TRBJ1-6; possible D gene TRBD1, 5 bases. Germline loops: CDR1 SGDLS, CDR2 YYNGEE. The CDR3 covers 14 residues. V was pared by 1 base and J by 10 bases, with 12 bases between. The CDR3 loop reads CASSVTGERSPLHF. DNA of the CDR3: TGTGCCAGCAGCGTAACGGGGGAGAGGTCACCCCTCCACTTT.

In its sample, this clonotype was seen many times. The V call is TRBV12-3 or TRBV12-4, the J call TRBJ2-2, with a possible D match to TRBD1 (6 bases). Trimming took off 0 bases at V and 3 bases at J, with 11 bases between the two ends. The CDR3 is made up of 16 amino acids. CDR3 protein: CASSLAQGSYTGELFF. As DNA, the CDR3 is TGTGCCAGCAGTTTAGCCCAGGGGTCGTACACCGGGGAGCTGTTTTTT.

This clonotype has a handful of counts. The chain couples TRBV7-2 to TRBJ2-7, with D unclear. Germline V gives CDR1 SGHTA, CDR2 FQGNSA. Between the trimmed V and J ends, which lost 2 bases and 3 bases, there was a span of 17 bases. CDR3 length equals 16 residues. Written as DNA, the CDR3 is TGTGCCAGCAGCTTAAGGTCCGGAACACTCGACTACGAGCAGTACTTC. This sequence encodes CASSLRSGTLDYEQYF.

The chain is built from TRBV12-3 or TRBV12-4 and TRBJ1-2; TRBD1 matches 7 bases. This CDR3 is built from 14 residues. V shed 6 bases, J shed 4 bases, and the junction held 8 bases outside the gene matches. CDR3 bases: TGTGCCAGCAGAGAGACAGGGCAGGGCTATGGCTACACCTTC. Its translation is CASRETGQGYGYTF.

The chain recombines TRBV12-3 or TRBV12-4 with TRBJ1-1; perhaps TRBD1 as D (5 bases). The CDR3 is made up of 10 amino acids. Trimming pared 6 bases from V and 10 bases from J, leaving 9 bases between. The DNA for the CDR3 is TGTGCCAGCAGCCGAGGGGTAGCTTTCTTT. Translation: CASSRGVAFF.

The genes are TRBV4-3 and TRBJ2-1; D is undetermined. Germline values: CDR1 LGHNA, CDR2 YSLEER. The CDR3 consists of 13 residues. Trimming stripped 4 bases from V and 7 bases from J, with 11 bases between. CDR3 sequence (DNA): TGCGCCAGCAGCCGCGAAGCTAGGAATGAGCAGTTCTTC. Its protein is CASSREARNEQFF.

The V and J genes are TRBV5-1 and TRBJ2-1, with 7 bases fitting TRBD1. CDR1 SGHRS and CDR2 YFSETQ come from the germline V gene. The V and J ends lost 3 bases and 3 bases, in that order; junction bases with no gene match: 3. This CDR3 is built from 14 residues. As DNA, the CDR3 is TGCGCCAGCAGCTCAGGGGGTTACTACAATGAGCAGTTCTTC. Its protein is CASSSGGYYNEQFF.

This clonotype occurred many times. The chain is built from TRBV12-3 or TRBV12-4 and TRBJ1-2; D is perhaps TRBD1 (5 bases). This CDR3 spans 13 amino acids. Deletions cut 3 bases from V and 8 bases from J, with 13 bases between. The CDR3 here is CASSLQGALGYTF. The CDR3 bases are TGTGCCAGCAGTTTGCAAGGGGCCCTGGGCTACACCTTC.

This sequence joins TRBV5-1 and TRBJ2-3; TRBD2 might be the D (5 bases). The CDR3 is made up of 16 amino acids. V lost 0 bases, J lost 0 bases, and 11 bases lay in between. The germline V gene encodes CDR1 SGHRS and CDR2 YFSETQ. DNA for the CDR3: TGCGCCAGCAGCTTGGAGGGCGGGCAAAGCACAGATACGCAGTATTTT. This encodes CASSLEGGQSTDTQYF.

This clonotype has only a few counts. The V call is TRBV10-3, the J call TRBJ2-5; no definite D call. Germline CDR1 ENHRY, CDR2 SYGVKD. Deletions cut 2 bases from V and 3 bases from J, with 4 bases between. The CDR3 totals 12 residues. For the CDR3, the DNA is TGTGCCATCAGTGAGAGGGAAGAGACCCAGTACTTC. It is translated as CAISEREETQYF.

CDR3 loop: CASSSLSGGLTDTQYF. The CDR3 DNA sequence: TGCGCCAGCAGCTCGCTTAGCGGGGGCCTCACAGATACGCAGTATTTT. The V and J genes are TRBV5-1 and TRBJ2-3; 9 bases agree with TRBD2. The V gene's germline CDR1 is SGHRS and CDR2 YFSETQ. The CDR3 sequence is 16 residues long. J lost 2 bases, V lost 3 bases, and 7 bases had no gene match.

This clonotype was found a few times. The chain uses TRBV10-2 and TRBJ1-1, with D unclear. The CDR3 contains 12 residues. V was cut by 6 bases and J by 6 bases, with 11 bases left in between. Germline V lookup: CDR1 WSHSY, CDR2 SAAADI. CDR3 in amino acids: CASRTVLAEAFF. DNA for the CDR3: TGCGCCAGCAGAACAGTTCTAGCTGAAGCTTTCTTT.

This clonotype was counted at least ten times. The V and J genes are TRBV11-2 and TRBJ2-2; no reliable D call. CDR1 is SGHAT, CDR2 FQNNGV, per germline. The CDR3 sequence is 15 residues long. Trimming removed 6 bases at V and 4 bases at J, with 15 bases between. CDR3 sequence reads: CASRPRTVSTGELFF. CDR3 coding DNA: TGTGCCAGCAGACCCCGGACCGTTTCCACCGGGGAGCTGTTTTTT.

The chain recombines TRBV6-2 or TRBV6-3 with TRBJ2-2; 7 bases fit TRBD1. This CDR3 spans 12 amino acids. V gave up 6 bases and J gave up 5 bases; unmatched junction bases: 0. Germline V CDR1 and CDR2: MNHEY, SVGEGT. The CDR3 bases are TGTGCCAGCAGGACAGGGACCGGGGAGCTGTTTTTT. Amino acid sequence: CASRTGTGELFF.

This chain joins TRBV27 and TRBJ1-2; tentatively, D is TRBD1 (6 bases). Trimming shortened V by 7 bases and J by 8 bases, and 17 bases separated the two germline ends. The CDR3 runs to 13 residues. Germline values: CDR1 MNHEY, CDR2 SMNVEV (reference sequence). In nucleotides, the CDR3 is TGTGCCAGCACCCCGGGTGAGGGGGGAGGCTACACCTTC. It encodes CASTPGEGGGYTF.

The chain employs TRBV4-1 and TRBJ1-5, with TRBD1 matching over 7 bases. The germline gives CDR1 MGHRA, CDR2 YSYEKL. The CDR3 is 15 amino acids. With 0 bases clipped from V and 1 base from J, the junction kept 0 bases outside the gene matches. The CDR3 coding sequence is TGCGCCAGCAGCCAAGAGACAGGGAGCAATCAGCCCCAGCATTTT. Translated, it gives CASSQETGSNQPQHF.

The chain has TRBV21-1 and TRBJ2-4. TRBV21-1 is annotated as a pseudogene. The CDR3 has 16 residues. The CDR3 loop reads CASSKTSIGAKNIQYF. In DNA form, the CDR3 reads TGTGCCAGCAGCAAAACCTCGATCGGGGCCAAAAACATTCAGTACTTC.

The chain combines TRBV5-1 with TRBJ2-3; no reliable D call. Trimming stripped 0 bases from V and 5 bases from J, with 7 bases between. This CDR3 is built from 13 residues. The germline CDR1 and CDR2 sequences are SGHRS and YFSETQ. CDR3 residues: CASSLEGQDTQYF. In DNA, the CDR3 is TGCGCCAGCAGCTTGGAGGGTCAAGATACGCAGTATTTT. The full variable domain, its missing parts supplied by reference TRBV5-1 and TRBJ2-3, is KAGVTQTPRYLIKTRGQQVTLSCSPISGHRSVSWYQQTPGQGLQFLFEYFSETQRNKGNFPGRFSGRQFSNSRSEMNVSTLELGDSALYLCASSLEGQDTQYFGPGTRLTVL.

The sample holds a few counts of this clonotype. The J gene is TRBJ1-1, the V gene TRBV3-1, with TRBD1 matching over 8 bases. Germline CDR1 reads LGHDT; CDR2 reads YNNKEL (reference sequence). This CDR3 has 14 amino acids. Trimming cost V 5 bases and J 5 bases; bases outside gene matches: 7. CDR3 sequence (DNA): TGTGCCAGCAGCTCAGGGGGCGCGAATACTGAAGCTTTCTTT. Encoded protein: CASSSGGANTEAFF.

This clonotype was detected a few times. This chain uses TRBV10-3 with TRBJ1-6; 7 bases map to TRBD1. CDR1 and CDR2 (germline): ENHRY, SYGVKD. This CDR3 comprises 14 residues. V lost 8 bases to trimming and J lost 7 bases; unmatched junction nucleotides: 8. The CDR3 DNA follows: TGTGCCATCCCATTGACAGGGCGAAATTCACCCCTCCACTTT. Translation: CAIPLTGRNSPLHF.

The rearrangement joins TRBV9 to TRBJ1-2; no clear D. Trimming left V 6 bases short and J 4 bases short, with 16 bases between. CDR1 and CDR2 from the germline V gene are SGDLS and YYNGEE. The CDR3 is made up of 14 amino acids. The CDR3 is CASTRDTTPYGYTF. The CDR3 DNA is TGTGCCAGCACAAGAGACACCACTCCCTATGGCTACACCTTC.

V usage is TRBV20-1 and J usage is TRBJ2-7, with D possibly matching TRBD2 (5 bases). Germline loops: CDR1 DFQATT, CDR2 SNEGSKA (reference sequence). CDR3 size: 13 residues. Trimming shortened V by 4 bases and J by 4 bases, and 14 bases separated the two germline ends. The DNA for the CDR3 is TGCAGTGCTACTCTTGCGACGGGGTACGAGCAGTACTTC. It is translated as CSATLATGYEQYF.